A selection of T cell receptor beta chains follows, all from one sample in a study of memory CD4+ T cells and cytomegalovirus serostatus. The data were produced by immunoSEQ multiplex PCR, yet TCRdb's version contains in-frame clones alone and is incomplete. The sample yields about 60,000 clones, 60% to 75% seen once. The sequencing sample was made of memory CD4+ T cells from blood. The receptors come from an adult in good health and CMV-seropositive. Both conserved end residues are part of each CDR3. D genes are given only for firm matches. Where a row states a size, it is once, few, many or the class of an expanded clone; other rows omit it.

clone_size	j_call	v_call	d_call	cdr3_nt	cdr3_aa
.	TRBJ1-2	TRBV28	.	TGTGCCAGCAGTTTATGGGGACGGTCAAATAACTATGGCTACACCTTC	CASSLWGRSNNYGYTF
.	TRBJ1-2	TRBV2	.	TGTGCCAGCAGTGGGAGGAGTGTGACCGGTTATGGCTACACCTTC	CASSGRSVTGYGYTF
once	TRBJ2-1	TRBV5-1	TRBD2	TGCGCCAGCAGCTTGGAGTTCACTAGCGGGATGTACAATGAGCAGTTCTTC	CASSLEFTSGMYNEQFF
.	TRBJ2-5	TRBV5-6	TRBD2	TGTGCCAGCAGCCCACGACTAGCGGGAGGACGCCGGGAGACCCAGTACTTC	CASSPRLAGGRRETQYF
.	TRBJ2-1	TRBV4-2	TRBD1	TGTGCCAGCAGCCAAGATCCCGGACAGGGTTTTTATGAGCAGTTCTTC	CASSQDPGQGFYEQFF
.	TRBJ2-1	TRBV11-3	.	TGTGCCAGCAGCCGGACCGTAGGAGGCTACAATGAGCAGTTCTTC	CASSRTVGGYNEQFF
.	TRBJ1-1	TRBV20-1	.	TGCAGTGCTAGAGAACAGGATCTAGCTTTCTTT	CSAREQDLAFF
.	TRBJ2-7	TRBV9	.	TGTGCCAGCAGCGTAGGAGGGATTAGGTCCTACGAGCAGTACTTC	CASSVGGIRSYEQYF
once	TRBJ2-1	TRBV7-6	TRBD2	TGTGCCAGCAGCTTAGCGGGAGGGCCGGCCAATGAGCAGTTCTTC	CASSLAGGPANEQFF
.	TRBJ1-5	TRBV7-8	TRBD1	TGTGCCAGCAGCCCACAGACAGGGGACCAGCCCCAGCATTTT	CASSPQTGDQPQHF
.	TRBJ2-5	TRBV6-4	.	TGTGCCAGCAGTGTACAGGGAGGACAAGAGACCCAGTACTTC	CASSVQGGQETQYF
.	TRBJ2-1	TRBV7-2	TRBD2	TGTGCCAGCACCCAGAGGGGCGGGAGGGAAGGTGAGCAGTTCTTC	CASTQRGGREGEQFF
.	TRBJ2-1	TRBV28	.	TGTGCCAGCAGGGCCCCGGGTTACGGTGAGCAGTTCTTC	CASRAPGYGEQFF
few	TRBJ2-1	TRBV9	.	TGTGCCAGCAGCCTGGACAACATTAGGGGGGAGCAGTTCTTC	CASSLDNIRGEQFF
.	TRBJ1-5	TRBV11-1	.	TGTGCCAGCAGCTTGGACGACAATCAGCCCCAGCATTTT	CASSLDDNQPQHF
once	TRBJ2-2	TRBV7-3	.	TGTGCCAGCAGCCCTCGACTAGACCACACCGGGGAGCTGTTTTTT	CASSPRLDHTGELFF
.	TRBJ2-1	TRBV27	TRBD1	TGTGCCAGCAGTTTCCGGCCAGGGGGCGAGCAGTTCTTC	CASSFRPGGEQFF
.	TRBJ1-4	TRBV9	.	TGTGCCAGCGGACCTTACGTTGGCGAAAAACTGTTTTTT	CASGPYVGEKLFF
few	TRBJ1-3	TRBV2	.	TGTGCCAGCGGTGCGAGCTCTGGAAACACCATATATTTT	CASGASSGNTIYF
.	TRBJ1-1	TRBV7-2	.	TGTGCCAGCAGCTTCATCTATAACACTGAAGCTTTCTTT	CASSFIYNTEAFF
many	TRBJ1-1	TRBV9	.	TGTGCCTCCCCCCGGGGGACCACTGAAGCTTTCTTT	CASPRGTTEAFF
.	TRBJ2-1	TRBV6-6	.	TGTGCCAGCAGTTCCCCGACAGGTGTGTACAATGAGCAGTTCTTC	CASSSPTGVYNEQFF
.	TRBJ1-1	TRBV5-5	.	TGTGCCAGCAGCTTGGGGCAGGTGAGCGCTGAAGCTTTCTTT	CASSLGQVSAEAFF
.	TRBJ2-7	TRBV4-3	TRBD2	TGCGCCAGCAGCCAAGGTCATGGACTAGCGGCCTCCTACGAGCAGTACTTC	CASSQGHGLAASYEQYF
.	TRBJ2-3	TRBV9	TRBD2	TGTGCCAGCAGCGTAGGCTCTAGCGGGACCACGGATACGCAGTATTTT	CASSVGSSGTTDTQYF
.	TRBJ1-4	TRBV7-9	TRBD1	TGTGCCAGCAGCTTGGACCACAGGGGAGATGTCGGAAAACTGTTTTTT	CASSLDHRGDVGKLFF
once	TRBJ2-2	TRBV9	.	TGTGCCAGCAGCCCTCGACCCGGGACTGAGGGGTCCACCGGGGAGCTGTTTTTT	CASSPRPGTEGSTGELFF
.	TRBJ2-3	TRBV30	TRBD1	TGTGCCTCTACGGGACAGTACACAGATACGCAGTATTTT	CASTGQYTDTQYF
.	TRBJ1-1	TRBV7-3	.	TGTGCCAGCAGCCCAGCCAACAGGGTGAACACTGAAGCTTTCTTT	CASSPANRVNTEAFF
.	TRBJ1-1	TRBV20-1	.	TGCAGTGAAAGGGGAGCTTTCTTT	CSERGAFF
many	TRBJ2-5	TRBV11-1	.	TGTGCCAGCAGCTCGCCGACTAAATCGACCGAGACCCAGTACTTC	CASSSPTKSTETQYF
.	TRBJ2-1	TRBV28	.	TGTGCCAGCAGTTCTCCGTCCGCGGCCTCCTACAATGAGCAGTTCTTC	CASSSPSAASYNEQFF
.	TRBJ2-3	TRBV2	TRBD2	TGTGCCAGCAGCGGCGGGAGCAATACGCAGTATTTT	CASSGGSNTQYF
.	TRBJ1-2	TRBV6-5	.	TGTGCCAGCGGGCCGGACGGGGGTTATGGCTACACCTTC	CASGPDGGYGYTF
.	TRBJ2-1	TRBV11-3	TRBD2	TGTGCCAGCAGCTTAGGTCGTAGCGGGAGTGCCGATGAGCAGTTCTTC	CASSLGRSGSADEQFF
few	TRBJ1-1	TRBV30	.	TGTGCCTGGACGACGGGCAGTCACACTGAAGCTTTCTTT	CAWTTGSHTEAFF
.	TRBJ1-1	TRBV11-2	.	TGTGCCAGCAGCTCGGAAAGCGGGGTTAGCACTGAAGCTTTCTTT	CASSSESGVSTEAFF
.	TRBJ2-7	TRBV11-1	.	TGTGCCAGCAGCTTACCAAATAACGCGGGACACCCCTACGAGCAGTACTTC	CASSLPNNAGHPYEQYF
.	TRBJ1-2	TRBV30	TRBD1	TGTGCCTGGCGAGGGGTGTACCGGACAGGAGGCGGCTACACCTTC	CAWRGVYRTGGGYTF
.	TRBJ2-2	TRBV9	.	TGTGCCAGCAGCGTAGCGGTTAACACCGGGGAGCTGTTTTTT	CASSVAVNTGELFF
.	TRBJ2-3	TRBV18	.	TGTGCCAGCTCACCCCAGGCGGGAAGCACAGATACGCAGTATTTT	CASSPQAGSTDTQYF
.	TRBJ2-3	TRBV6-4	.	TGTGCCAGCAGTGAAGAAGGGGCCACAGATACGCAGTATTTT	CASSEEGATDTQYF
.	TRBJ2-7	TRBV6-1	TRBD1	TGTGCCAGCAGAGAACAGGGGGCTTGGTCCTACGAGCAGTACTTC	CASREQGAWSYEQYF
.	TRBJ2-6	TRBV21-1	.	TGTGCCAGCGTGAAGAACGGGATACATTCCTACTCTGGGGCCAACGTCCTGACTTTC	CASVKNGIHSYSGANVLTF
.	TRBJ2-7	TRBV4-2	.	TGTGCCAGCAGCCAGACGGGTCCCGGCATCGAGCAGTACTTC	CASSQTGPGIEQYF
.	TRBJ2-5	TRBV19	.	TGTGCCAGTAGTAACGGGACTGCGGGAAGAGGAGAGACCCAGTACTTC	CASSNGTAGRGETQYF
.	TRBJ2-5	TRBV19	.	TGTGCCAGTAGTATAGGCGGGGCTCCAGAGACCCAGTACTTC	CASSIGGAPETQYF
.	TRBJ2-2	TRBV7-2	TRBD1	TGTGCCAGCAGCCCCCAGGGGGCGGGCGGGGAGCTGTTTTTT	CASSPQGAGGELFF
.	TRBJ2-7	TRBV9	.	TGTGCAAGCAGCGTAGAGCCTCGGGGGGCCGAGCAGTACTTC	CASSVEPRGAEQYF
.	TRBJ1-5	TRBV2	.	TGTGCCAGCACCACTAATTCGGGGGGCGTTAGCAATCAGCCCCAGCATTTT	CASTTNSGGVSNQPQHF
few	TRBJ2-5	TRBV6-5	TRBD2	TGTGCCAGCCTAGGGAGGGCCGGAGAGACCCAGTACTTC	CASLGRAGETQYF
once	TRBJ1-3	TRBV7-9	.	TGTGCCAGCAGCTTAGCGTTGGGGAGGAGCTCTGGAAACACCATATATTTT	CASSLALGRSSGNTIYF
.	TRBJ1-2	TRBV19	TRBD1	TGTGCCAGTACCACCAGGACAGGGCCCTTTCCCGGCTACACCTTC	CASTTRTGPFPGYTF
once	TRBJ2-1	TRBV18	TRBD2	TGTGCCAGCTCGCCGGGACTAGCGGGAGGATGGAATGAGCAGTTCTTC	CASSPGLAGGWNEQFF
.	TRBJ2-5	TRBV7-2	.	TGTGCCAGCAGCTTAGAGGCATGGGCAGAGACCCAGTACTTC	CASSLEAWAETQYF
.	TRBJ2-1	TRBV29-1	TRBD2	TGCAGCGTTGAGGTGGTAGCGGGAGGGCCGGACGAGCAGTTCTTC	CSVEVVAGGPDEQFF
.	TRBJ2-1	TRBV12-5	.	TGTGCTAGTGGTTTGGTACATGCCAATGAGCAGTTCTTC	CASGLVHANEQFF
.	TRBJ1-2	TRBV14	.	TGTGCCAGCAGCCAAACCCCGGGGACTAACTATGGCTACACCTTC	CASSQTPGTNYGYTF
.	TRBJ2-4	TRBV18	TRBD1	TGTGCCAGCTCACGCCTACAGGGGGCCCTAGCCAAAAACATTCAGTACTTC	CASSRLQGALAKNIQYF
.	TRBJ2-1	TRBV6-5	TRBD2	TGTGCCAGCAGTTACCTGACTAGCGGCTGGTACAATGAGCAGTTCTTC	CASSYLTSGWYNEQFF